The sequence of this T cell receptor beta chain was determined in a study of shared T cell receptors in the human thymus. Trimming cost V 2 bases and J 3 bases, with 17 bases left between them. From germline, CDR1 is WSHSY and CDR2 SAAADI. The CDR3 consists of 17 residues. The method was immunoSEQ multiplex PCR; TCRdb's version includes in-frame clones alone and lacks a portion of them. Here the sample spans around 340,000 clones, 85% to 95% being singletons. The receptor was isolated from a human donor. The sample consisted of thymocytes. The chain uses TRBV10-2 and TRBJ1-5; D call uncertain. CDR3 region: CASSEGVSRSNNQPQHF. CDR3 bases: TGCGCCAGCAGTGAGGGAGTCAGCAGAAGCAACAATCAGCCCCAGCATTTT.